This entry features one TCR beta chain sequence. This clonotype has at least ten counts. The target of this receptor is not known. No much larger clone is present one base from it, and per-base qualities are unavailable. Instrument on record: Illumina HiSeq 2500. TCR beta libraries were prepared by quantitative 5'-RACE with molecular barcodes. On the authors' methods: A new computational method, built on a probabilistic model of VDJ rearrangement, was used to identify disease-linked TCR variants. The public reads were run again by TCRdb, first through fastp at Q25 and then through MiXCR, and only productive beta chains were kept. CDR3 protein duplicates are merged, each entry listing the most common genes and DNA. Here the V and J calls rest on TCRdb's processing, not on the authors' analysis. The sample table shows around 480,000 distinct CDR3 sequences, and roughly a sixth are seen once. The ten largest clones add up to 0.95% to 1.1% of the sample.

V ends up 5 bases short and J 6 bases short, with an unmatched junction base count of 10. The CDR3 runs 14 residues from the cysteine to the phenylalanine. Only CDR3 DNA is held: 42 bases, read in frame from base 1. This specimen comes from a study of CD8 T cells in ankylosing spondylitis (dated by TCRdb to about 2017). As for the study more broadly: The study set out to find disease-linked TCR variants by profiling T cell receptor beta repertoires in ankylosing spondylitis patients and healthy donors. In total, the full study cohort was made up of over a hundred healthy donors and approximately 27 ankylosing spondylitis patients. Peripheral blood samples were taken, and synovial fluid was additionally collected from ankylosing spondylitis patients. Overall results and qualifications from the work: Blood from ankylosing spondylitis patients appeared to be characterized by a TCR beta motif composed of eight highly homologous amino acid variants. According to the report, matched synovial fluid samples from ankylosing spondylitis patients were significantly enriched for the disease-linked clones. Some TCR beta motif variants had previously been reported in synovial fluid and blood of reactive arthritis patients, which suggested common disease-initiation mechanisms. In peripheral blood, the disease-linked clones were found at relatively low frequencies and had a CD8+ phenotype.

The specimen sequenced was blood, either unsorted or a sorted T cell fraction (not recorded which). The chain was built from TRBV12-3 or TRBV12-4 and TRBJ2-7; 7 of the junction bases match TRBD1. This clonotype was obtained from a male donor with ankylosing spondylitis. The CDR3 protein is CASSINRGQGEQYF. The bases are TGTGCCAGCAGTATTAATAGGGGGCAGGGCGAGCAGTACTTC.